This T cell receptor beta chain came from a study of blood T cell repertoires in COVID-19. At the level of the study: The study drew acute and convalescent COVID-19 samples from the United States, Italy and Spain. The cDNA or gDNA used as material had been derived from T cells, B-cell-depleted T cells, or PBMCs.

V gave up 5 bases and J gave up 2 bases, with 17 bases separating them. Germline loops: CDR1 SEHNR, CDR2 FQNEAQ (reference sequence). CDR3 length: 16 amino acids. In the authors' workflow: The authors estimated nucleated cell counts from reference gene primer amplification. Clones were read by immunoSEQ multiplex PCR, and TCRdb kept only the in-frame ones, dropping some. The V and J calls and clone size were taken over from that table, and D and trimming were inferred from the DNA. The table has roughly 73,000 clones, roughly 84% seen once. Sequencing was performed on peripheral blood. J is TRBJ2-3 and V is TRBV7-9, with D maybe TRBD2 (6 bases). The sequence was obtained from an elderly woman with active or convalescent COVID-19. The CDR3 nucleotides read TGTGCCAGCAGCACCGGCGGGGCTGATGTCACAGATACGCAGTATTTT. This encodes CASSTGGADVTDTQYF.